The TCR beta chain described here comes from a study of cytomegalovirus exposure and HLA in healthy donors. In the study overall: It was reported in a later analysis that the same platform had been used for the 120 validation repertoires as for the roughly 670 first-cohort repertoires.

The CDR3 covers 12 residues. The germline V gene has CDR1 MNHEY and CDR2 SMNVEV (reference sequence). The germline V and J ends were trimmed by 5 bases and 0 bases, with 4 bases remaining between them. Regarding this clone: Its antigen is unknown.

General study findings and limits: Subsequent analysis of the roughly 120 validation repertoires found a tendency for first-cohort TCR clusters to co-occur.

Repertoires were generated with immunoSEQ multiplex PCR, while TCRdb's copy carries only in-frame clones and drops some. The data contain roughly 180,000 clones, about nine tenths of them singletons. The specimen was PBMCs. The J gene is TRBJ2-5, the V gene TRBV27; D is unresolved. The source of this sequence is a man younger than 45 in good health and CMV-seropositive. The chain's CDR3 is CASSPYQETQYF. The CDR3 nucleotides read TGTGCCAGCAGTCCGTACCAAGAGACCCAGTACTTC.